This TCR beta chain was captured in a study of blood T cell repertoires in COVID-19. At the level of the study: The samples span acute and convalescent COVID-19 from the United States, Italy and Spain.

The CDR3 spans 16 residues. Germline loops: CDR1 MDHEN, CDR2 SYDVKM. Trimming took 3 bases from V and 3 from J, leaving 17 bases between them. Sequencing used immunoSEQ multiplex PCR; TCRdb keeps in-frame clones, though not all of them. There are 150,000 to 250,000 clones in the sample; 80% to 85% occur only once, and approximately 7.9% lies in the top ten. Individuals aged about 18 to 89 years were recruited from 24 US areas. Participant-reported clinical history was the basis for cohort assignment. This clone was observed a handful of times. This receptor was taken from a man aged 35 to 55 who had recovered from COVID-19. The sample was PBMCs or T cells enriched from blood (not recorded which). The chain carries TRBV28 and TRBJ1-2; D might be TRBD1 (5 bases). CDR3 residues: CASSFGGGAGHYGYTF. CDR3 nucleotide sequence: TGTGCCAGCAGTTTTGGGGGAGGGGCAGGTCACTATGGCTACACCTTC.